This TCR beta chain is from a study of CD8 T cells in Susac syndrome. The multiple sclerosis controls were treatment-naive patients, and their relapsing-remitting disease was stable or active. Negative isolation yielded CD8+ and CD4+ T cells; FACS enriched TEMRA cells. RNA amounts of roughly 0.45 to 1 ug underwent reverse transcription with random hexamers. An immunoSEQ multiplex PCR generated amplified TCR beta CDR3 products spanning 54 Vbeta and 13 Jbeta. TCRdb processed the immunoSEQ multiplex PCR reads anew with MiXCR; each CDR3 protein has one entry. The sample consists of 250,000 to 300,000 distinct CDR3 sequences, approximately 84% of them appearing once. CDR3 size: 17 residues. V dropped 6 bases and J dropped 6; count of bases not matched to a gene: 18. From germline, CDR1 is MNHEY and CDR2 SMNVEV (reference sequence).

The chain uses TRBV27 and TRBJ1-2; TRBD1 matches at 8 bases. The sequence derives from a human donor with multiple sclerosis. What was sequenced was CD8+ T cells from PBMCs. In DNA form, the CDR3 reads TGTGCCAGCAGCATCACCGGGAGCAGGGGGCGGGTGGATGGCTACACCTTC. Protein: CASSITGSRGRVDGYTF.